The present TCR beta chain was sequenced within a study of shared clonotypes between healthy human individuals. About the research overall: Each donor's CD4 naive and CD4 memory cells filled three plates apiece, CD8 naive two, and CD8 memory one. Study-wide findings and caveats: Researchers found naive subsets generally carried larger estimated richness than memory subsets.

Naive CD8 cells lacked CD45RO and underwent positive selection for CCR7, leaving out terminally differentiated effector memory CD45RA+ cells. Per the germline V gene, CDR1 is SGDLS and CDR2 is YYNGEE. CDR3 length equals 14 residues. Unmatched junction bases numbered 2, after V lost 3 bases and J lost 5 bases. To note about this clone: Its antigen is not identified.

The genomic DNA of each subset was split evenly across several immunoSEQ plates. TCRdb's copy holds only in-frame clones and misses some; the assay was immunoSEQ multiplex PCR. The sample holds around 650,000 clones, 90% to 97% seen once. The chain uses TRBV9 and TRBJ2-1, with TRBD2 identical over 10 bases. The receptor comes from a woman aged 30 to 39 in good health. Sequenced: naive CD8+ T cells sorted from blood. The CDR3 loop is CASSASGRNNEQFF. The CDR3 coding sequence is TGTGCCAGCAGCGCTAGCGGGAGAAACAATGAGCAGTTCTTC.